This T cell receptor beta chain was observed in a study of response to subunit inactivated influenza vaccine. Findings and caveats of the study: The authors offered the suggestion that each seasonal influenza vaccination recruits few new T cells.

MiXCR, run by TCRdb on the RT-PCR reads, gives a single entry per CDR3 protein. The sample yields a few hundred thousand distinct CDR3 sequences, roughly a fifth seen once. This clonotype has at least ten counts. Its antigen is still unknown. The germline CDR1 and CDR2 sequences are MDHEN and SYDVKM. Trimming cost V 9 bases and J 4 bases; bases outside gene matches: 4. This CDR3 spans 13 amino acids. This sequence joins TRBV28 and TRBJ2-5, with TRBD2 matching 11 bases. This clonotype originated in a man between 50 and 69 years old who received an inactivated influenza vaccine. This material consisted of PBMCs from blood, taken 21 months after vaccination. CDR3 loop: CASGTSGRETQYF. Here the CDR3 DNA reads TGTGCCAGTGGGACTAGCGGTAGAGAGACCCAGTACTTC.